These 5 T cell receptor beta chains were all obtained from the same sample, sequenced in a study of T cells in Graves' hyperthyroidism and ophthalmopathy. RNA transcripts gave rise to amplified TCR beta CDR3 regions. The HTBI primer set was used in a first-round RT-PCR of the TCR CDR3. A single record per CDR3 protein comes from TCRdb applying MiXCR to the multiplex PCR reads. Here the sample spans roughly 240,000 distinct CDR3 sequences, about 25% being singletons. Sequenced: blood. These receptors all come from a woman aged 35 to 49 with Graves' ophthalmopathy.

In its sample, this clonotype was seen many times. This chain links TRBV5-1 with TRBJ2-5; the D gene is possibly TRBD2 (6 bases). Germline-derived CDR1 and CDR2 are SGHRS and YFSETQ. V was clipped by 2 bases and J by 5 bases, with 13 bases between them. The CDR3 length is 14 residues. Here the CDR3 reads CASSLWDSQETQYF. CDR3 in DNA: TGCGCCAGCAGCTTATGGGACTCGCAGGAGACCCAGTACTTC.

This clonotype has a count of ten or more. The chain couples TRBV6-5 to TRBJ2-7; D is unresolved. Per the germline V gene, CDR1 is MNHEY and CDR2 is SVGAGI. The CDR3 has 16 amino acids. Deletions cut 5 bases from V and 3 bases from J, with 20 bases between. In DNA, the CDR3 is TGTGCCAGCAGTCCCTTTGGACCGGATACCAGCTACGAGCAGTACTTC. This encodes CASSPFGPDTSYEQYF.

This sequence joins TRBV9 and TRBJ1-3, with 9 bases identical to TRBD1. With 3 bases clipped from V and 3 bases from J, the junction kept 7 bases outside the gene matches. Germline loops: CDR1 SGDLS, CDR2 YYNGEE. This CDR3 contains 16 residues. CDR3 bases: TGTGCCAGCAGCGACAGAACAGGGGGCTTTGGAAACACCATATATTTT. Amino acids: CASSDRTGGFGNTIYF. Filled out from reference TRBV9 and TRBJ1-3, the complete variable domain reads DSGVTQTPKHLITATGQRVTLRCSPRSGDLSVYWYQQSLDQGLQFLIQYYNGEERAKGNILERFSAQQFPDLHSELNLSSLELGDSALYFCASSDRTGGFGNTIYFGEGSWLTVV.

In this sample, this clonotype turned up a few times. The DNA for the CDR3 is TGCGCCAGCACCACCAATAGCGGGAGGCTCGACGAGCAGTACTTC. It encodes CASTTNSGRLDEQYF. The chain recombines TRBV4-1 with TRBJ2-7; 10 bases line up with TRBD2. The ends lost 7 bases at V and 5 bases at J; junction bases unmatched: 11. The germline gives CDR1 MGHRA, CDR2 YSYEKL. This CDR3 is 15 amino acids long.

This clonotype showed up many times. The V call is TRBV6-1, the J call TRBJ2-1; TRBD2 matches at 7 bases. The trim removed 5 bases at V and 8 bases at J, leaving 6 bases unmatched. From germline, CDR1 is MNHNS and CDR2 SASEGT. This CDR3 has 13 amino acids. CDR3 DNA: TGTGCCAGCAGTCCAGTGACTAGCTATGAGCAGTTCTTC. Translating it yields CASSPVTSYEQFF.